The 6 T cell receptor beta chains presented below share a single source sample, sequenced in a study of CD8 T cells in ankylosing spondylitis. Study-wide points: Seven to nine highly homologous variants formed a TCR beta motif that appeared characteristic of ankylosing spondylitis blood.

TCRdb re-called the 5' RACE reads through MiXCR, storing one row per CDR3 protein. The sample lists around 490,000 distinct CDR3 sequences, roughly 5% occurring once. These receptors are not linked to any known antigen. Specimen: blood, either unsorted or a sorted T cell fraction (not recorded which). The receptor set was obtained from a male donor with ankylosing spondylitis.

This clonotype came up many times. The chain carries TRBV7-9 and TRBJ1-2, with D possibly matching TRBD1 (6 bases). Germline values: CDR1 SEHNR, CDR2 FQNEAQ (reference sequence). V gave up 6 bases and J gave up 12 bases, with 20 bases separating them. CDR3 length: 13 amino acids. This CDR3 is CASRHRDKDLNTF. The CDR3 DNA reads as TGTGCCAGCAGACACCGGGACAAGGATCTTAACACCTTC.

This clonotype was observed many times. CDR3 nucleotides: TGCAGCGTCGAATACCGCCTCAAGAACACTGAAGCTTTCTTT. It encodes CSVEYRLKNTEAFF. The chain recombines TRBV29-1 with TRBJ1-1; D call uncertain. Germline V CDR1 and CDR2: SQVTM, ANQGSEA. Trimming shortened V by 6 bases and J by 1 base, and 15 bases separated the two germline ends. The length of the CDR3 is 14 residues.

This clonotype was found many times. The V gene is TRBV6-1, the J gene TRBJ1-5; the match to TRBD1 covers 9 bases. The length of the CDR3 is 15 residues. The V segment lost 6 bases and the J segment 6 bases; nucleotides outside the gene matches: 9. Germline loops: CDR1 MNHNS, CDR2 SASEGT. The CDR3 protein is CASSSRQGEGQPQHF. CDR3 nucleotide sequence: TGTGCCAGCAGCTCCCGACAGGGGGAAGGTCAGCCCCAGCATTTT.

This clonotype was seen ten or more times. The rearrangement links TRBV7-2 to TRBJ2-3, with 11 nucleotides matching TRBD2. The CDR3 has 13 residues. The germline V gene has CDR1 SGHTA and CDR2 FQGNSA. With V trimmed by 3 bases and J by 9 bases, 2 bases remained unmatched. CDR3 nucleotides: TGTGCCAGCAGCTTTCTAGCGGGAGGCACGCAGTATTTT. This sequence encodes CASSFLAGGTQYF.

This clonotype was counted between two and nine times. The rearrangement joins TRBV5-1 to TRBJ2-5; TRBD2 matches at 9 bases. The germline V gene encodes CDR1 SGHRS and CDR2 YFSETQ. The V gene end was trimmed by 0 bases and the J gene end by 10 bases; junction bases not matched to a gene: 10. This CDR3 is built from 15 residues. The CDR3 sequence: CASSLESRGGDIQYF. The DNA of the CDR3 is TGCGCCAGCAGCTTGGAGTCGCGGGGGGGCGATATCCAGTACTTC. Full variable domain (rest looked up from reference TRBV5-1 and TRBJ2-5): KAGVTQTPRYLIKTRGQQVTLSCSPISGHRSVSWYQQTPGQGLQFLFEYFSETQRNKGNFPGRFSGRQFSNSRSEMNVSTLELGDSALYLCASSLESRGGDIQYFGPGTRLLVL.

This clonotype showed up many times. CDR3 sequence reads: CASSLGDGYTF. For the CDR3, the DNA is TGTGCCAGCAGTTTAGGGGATGGCTACACCTTC. The chain carries TRBV12-3 or TRBV12-4 and TRBJ1-2, with unresolved D. Trimming took off 1 base at V and 6 bases at J, with 3 bases between the two ends. This CDR3 spans 11 amino acids.